This T cell receptor (beta chain) was obtained from a study of identical twins. TCRdb re-analysed the 5' RACE reads in MiXCR, keeping a single row per CDR3 protein. The profile shows roughly 770,000 distinct CDR3 sequences, roughly 18% of them singletons. CDR1 is DFQATT and CDR2 is SNEGSKA in the germline V gene (reference sequence). CDR3 size: 15 residues. Trimming at V came to 6 bases and at J to 0 bases, leaving 8 bases not matched to a gene. The data were also submitted as part of a second study, on T cells expressing NK-cell markers. That study reports: T cells sorted in several experiments were restricted to alpha-beta TCR T cells by an anti-gamma-delta TCR antibody. Top CD8+ clonotypes included the dominant CD3+CD56+NKG2C+ clonotypes in six donors.

This receptor was obtained from a woman aged 18-29 years in good health. Sequencing was done on a sample of PBMCs. The gene calls are TRBV20-1 and TRBJ2-1; 7 positions agree with TRBD2. The CDR3 protein is CSAAFSGRSYNEQFF. CDR3 coding DNA: TGCAGTGCGGCCTTTAGCGGGCGCTCCTACAATGAGCAGTTCTTC.